This T cell receptor (beta chain) was identified in a study of CD4 and CD8 cells across lung adenocarcinoma regions. There are 17 residues in the CDR3. The germline V gene encodes CDR1 SGHTA and CDR2 FQGNSA. Donors had localized lung adenocarcinoma, a non-small cell lung cancer. About this clonotype itself: At one boundary the junction diverges from the germline segment, which might be a read error.

TCRdb re-derived calls from the PCR reads in MiXCR, one entry per CDR3 protein. The repertoire holds about 12,000 distinct CDR3 sequences, with approximately 48% as singletons. J is TRBJ2-3 and V is TRBV7-2, with D possibly being TRBD1 (7 bases). The DNA end favors TRBJ2-2, so the J call may be wrong. This receptor was taken from a male donor with lung adenocarcinoma. The CD4 and CD8 labels of this study may be unreliable. Input material: CD8+ T cells from the margin of a lung tumor. CDR3 sequence reads: CASGLGGQAVSTGALFF. The DNA of the CDR3 is TGTGCCAGCGGCTTAGGGGGGCAGGCGGTGAGCACAGGGGCGCTGTTTTTT.